The clone carrying this T cell receptor beta chain occurred a few times. What it binds is unknown. This record belongs to a study of OX40 agonist ivuxolimab in advanced cancers. Study outcomes and limitations: Blood T cells, both CD4+ and CD8+, expanded clonally by week 6 at 0.1 to 3.0 mg/kg.

Enrollment shut out patients with autoimmune disease history or systemic immunosuppression. Profiled with immunoSEQ multiplex PCR; TCRdb holds only in-frame clones, not every one. In the table there are around 86,000 clones, approximately 94% of which are singletons. The CDR3 spans 13 residues. V dropped 3 bases and J dropped 6 bases, with 11 bases sitting between them. In germline, CDR1 is ENHRY, CDR2 SYGVKD. This TCR was recovered from an adult with an advanced solid tumor such as melanoma, head and neck, liver or kidney cancer. The sequencing here drew on CD4+ or CD8+ T cells sorted from blood, taken in a trial of the OX40 agonist ivuxolimab. The chain has TRBV10-3 and TRBJ1-1; no clear D gene. This chain's CDR3 is CAISDDRRAEAFF. CDR3 in DNA: TGTGCCATCAGTGACGACCGGAGGGCTGAAGCTTTCTTT.